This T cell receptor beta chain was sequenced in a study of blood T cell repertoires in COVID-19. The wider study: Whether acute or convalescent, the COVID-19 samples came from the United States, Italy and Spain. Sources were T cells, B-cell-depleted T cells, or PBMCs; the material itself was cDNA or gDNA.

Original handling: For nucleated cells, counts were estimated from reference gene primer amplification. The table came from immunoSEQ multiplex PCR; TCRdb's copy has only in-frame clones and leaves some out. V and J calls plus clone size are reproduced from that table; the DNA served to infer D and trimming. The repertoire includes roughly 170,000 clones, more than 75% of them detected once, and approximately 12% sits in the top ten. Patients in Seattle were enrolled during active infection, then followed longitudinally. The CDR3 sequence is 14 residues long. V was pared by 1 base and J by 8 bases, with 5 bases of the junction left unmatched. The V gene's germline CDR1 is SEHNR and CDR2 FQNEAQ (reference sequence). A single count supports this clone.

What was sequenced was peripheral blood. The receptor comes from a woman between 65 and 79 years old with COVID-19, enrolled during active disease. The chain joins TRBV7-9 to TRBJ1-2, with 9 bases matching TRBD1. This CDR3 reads CASSLDGTGRGYTF. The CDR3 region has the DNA TGTGCCAGCAGCTTAGACGGGACAGGGCGAGGCTACACCTTC. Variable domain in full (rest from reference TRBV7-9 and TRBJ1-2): DTGVSQNPRHKITKRGQNVTFRCDPISEHNRLYWYRQTLGQGPEFLTYFQNEAQLEKSRLLSDRFSAERPKGSFSTLEIQRTEQGDSAMYLCASSLDGTGRGYTFGSGTRLTVV.